The next 5 T cell receptor beta chains were all read from a single sample in a study of tumor-infiltrating lymphocytes in localized non-small cell lung cancer. Some clones are missing from TCRdb's copy, which holds only in-frame ones; the method was immunoSEQ multiplex PCR. The table lists about 13,000 clones, under 70% of them singletons, with 9.4% in the top ten. Material for sequencing was lung tumor tissue. The receptors shown here come from a human donor with non-small cell lung cancer.

The chain recombines TRBV5-1 with TRBJ2-5; 10 bases are shared with TRBD2. The J segment lost 5 bases and the V segment lost 0 bases, leaving 7 bases of the junction unmatched. Germline CDR1 reads SGHRS; CDR2 reads YFSETQ. The CDR3 is made up of 16 amino acids. The CDR3 sequence: CASSLGVAGGAETQYF. CDR3 bases: TGCGCCAGCAGCTTGGGGGTAGCGGGGGGCGCTGAGACCCAGTACTTC.

The chain uses TRBV5-4 and TRBJ1-3; possible D gene TRBD1, 5 bases. The V end lost 5 bases, the J end lost 4 bases, and 22 bases lay between the germline ends. Germline CDR1 and CDR2: SGHNT and YYREEE (reference sequence). This CDR3 is built from 17 residues. CDR3 in DNA: TGTGCCAGCAGTTTCAAAACGGCAGGGCTCACGGGAAACACCATATATTTT. Protein sequence: CASSFKTAGLTGNTIYF.

CDR3 sequence (DNA): TGTGCCAGCATCGGGGGGTTCCCCAACTACGAGCAGTACTTC. Its protein product is CASIGGFPNYEQYF. J is TRBJ2-7 and V is TRBV6-6; 7 bases fit TRBD2. The CDR3 totals 14 residues. Germline V gene sequence: CDR1 MNHNY, CDR2 SVGAGI (reference sequence). The junction had 9 bases not matched to a gene; V was cut back by 7 bases and J by 3 bases.

As regards this clone: Compared with germline, one end of the junction differs, possibly owing to a read error. The CDR3 sequence: CASRLGQGINYGYTF. The CDR3 DNA reads as TGTGCCAGCAGGTTGGGACAGGGGATTAACTATGGCTACACCTTC. The chain carries TRBV5-6 and TRBJ1-2; 10 bases are a match to TRBD1. The CDR3 covers 15 residues. The germline CDR1 and CDR2 sequences are SGHDT and YYEEEE.

The chain carries TRBV5-6 and TRBJ2-2, with TRBD2 matching 9 bases. Germline assignment: CDR1 SGHDT and CDR2 YYEEEE. The CDR3 covers 17 residues. Trimming at V came to 4 bases and at J to 0 bases, leaving 7 bases not matched to a gene. This CDR3 is CASSRRPSGTNTGELFF. In DNA form, the CDR3 reads TGTGCCAGCAGCAGGCGGCCTAGCGGGACGAACACCGGGGAGCTGTTTTTT.